This T cell receptor beta chain was captured by sequencing in a study of OX40 agonist ivuxolimab in advanced cancers. Study details: Participants could have had prior anti-PD-1, anti-PD-L1 or anti-CTLA-4 therapy, and approximately 37% had some. Study conclusions and caveats: It was also the case that some nonresponders had low normalized T-cell clonal expansion.

This CDR3 is 15 amino acids long. Per germline, CDR1 MGHDK and CDR2 SYGVNS. V lost 3 bases and J 2 bases, leaving 12 bases between the germline ends. Method: immunoSEQ multiplex PCR; TCRdb's copy keeps in-frame clones and lacks some. Here the sample spans 14,000 or so clones, about four fifths being singletons. Worth noting for this clone: No antigen is known for it.

The rearrangement links TRBV25-1 to TRBJ2-3; tentatively, D is TRBD2 (5 bases). The source material was CD4+ or CD8+ T cells sorted from blood, sampled in a trial of the OX40 agonist ivuxolimab. This sequence was found in an adult with an advanced solid tumor such as melanoma, head and neck, liver or kidney cancer. CDR3 protein: CASSDIRESTDTQYF. The CDR3 DNA reads TGTGCCAGCAGTGATATTAGGGAGTCCACAGATACGCAGTATTTT.